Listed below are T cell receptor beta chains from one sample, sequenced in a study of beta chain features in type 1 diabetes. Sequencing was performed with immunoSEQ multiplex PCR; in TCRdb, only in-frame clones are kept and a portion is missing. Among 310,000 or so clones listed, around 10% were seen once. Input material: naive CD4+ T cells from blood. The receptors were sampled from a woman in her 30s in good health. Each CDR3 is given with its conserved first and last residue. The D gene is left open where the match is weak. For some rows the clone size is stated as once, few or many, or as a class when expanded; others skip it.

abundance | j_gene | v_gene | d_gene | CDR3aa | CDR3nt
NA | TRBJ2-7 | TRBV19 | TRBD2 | CASSYQREANYEQYF | TGTGCCAGTAGTTACCAGCGGGAGGCCAACTACGAGCAGTACTTC
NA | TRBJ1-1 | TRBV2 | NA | CARGTMNTEAFF | TGTGCCAGGGGCACCATGAACACTGAAGCTTTCTTT
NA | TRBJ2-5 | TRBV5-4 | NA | CASSLTPGGETQYF | TGTGCCAGCAGCCTTACACCCGGGGGAGAGACCCAGTACTTC
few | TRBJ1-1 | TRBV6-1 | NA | CASSEAQGLTEAFF | TGTGCCAGCAGTGAAGCGCAGGGGCTCACTGAAGCTTTCTTT
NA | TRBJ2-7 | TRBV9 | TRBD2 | CASSPRTSGYEQYF | TGTGCCAGCAGCCCCCGGACTAGCGGCTACGAGCAGTACTTC
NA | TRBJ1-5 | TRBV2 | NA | CASSPGYQPQHF | TGTGCCAGCAGTCCCGGGTATCAGCCCCAGCATTTT
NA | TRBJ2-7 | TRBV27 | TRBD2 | CASSYSGSSYEQYF | TGTGCCAGCAGTTATAGCGGGAGCTCCTACGAGCAGTACTTC
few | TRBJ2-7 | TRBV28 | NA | CASLSQGEGDYEQYF | TGTGCCAGCCTGTCACAGGGGGAGGGGGACTACGAGCAGTACTTC
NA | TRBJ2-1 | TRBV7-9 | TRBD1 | CASSLRDSYNEQFF | TGTGCCAGCAGCTTACGGGACAGCTACAATGAGCAGTTCTTC
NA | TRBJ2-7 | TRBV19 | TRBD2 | CASSFGLAGDSYEQYF | TGTGCCAGTAGTTTCGGACTAGCGGGAGACTCCTACGAGCAGTACTTC
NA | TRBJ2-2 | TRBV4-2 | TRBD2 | CASSRWAGENTGELFF | TGTGCCAGCAGCCGGTGGGCGGGAGAGAACACCGGGGAGCTGTTTTTT
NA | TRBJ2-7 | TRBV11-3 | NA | CASSFSGGSSYEQYF | TGTGCCAGCAGCTTTAGCGGAGGCAGCTCCTACGAGCAGTACTTC
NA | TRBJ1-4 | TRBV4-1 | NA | CASSQDSNRVGEKLFF | TGCGCCAGCAGCCAAGATTCCAACAGGGTCGGGGAAAAACTGTTTTTT
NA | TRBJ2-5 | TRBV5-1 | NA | CASSSGIKETQYF | TGCGCCAGCAGCTCCGGGATTAAAGAGACCCAGTACTTC
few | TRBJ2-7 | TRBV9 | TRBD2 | CASSAGLAAPYEQYF | TGTGCCAGCAGCGCGGGACTAGCGGCCCCCTACGAGCAGTACTTC
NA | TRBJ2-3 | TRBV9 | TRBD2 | CASSVTSGGKETDTQYF | TGTGCCAGCAGCGTAACGAGCGGGGGGAAAGAAACAGATACGCAGTATTTT
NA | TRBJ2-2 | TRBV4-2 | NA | CASSPGRGGTGELFF | TGTGCCAGCAGCCCGGGTAGGGGGGGGACCGGGGAGCTGTTTTTT
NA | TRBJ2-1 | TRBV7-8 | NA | CASSQWRESNEQFF | TGTGCCAGCAGCCAATGGAGGGAAAGCAATGAGCAGTTCTTC
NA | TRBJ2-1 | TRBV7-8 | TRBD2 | CASSRTSGSYNEQFF | TGTGCCAGCAGCCGTACTAGCGGATCCTACAATGAGCAGTTCTTC
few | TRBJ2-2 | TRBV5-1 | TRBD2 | CASSSLAGGNTGELFF | TGCGCCAGCAGCTCCCTAGCGGGAGGGAACACCGGGGAGCTGTTTTTT
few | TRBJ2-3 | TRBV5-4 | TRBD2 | CASSLELAGVGGDTQYF | TGTGCCAGCAGCTTGGAGTTAGCGGGAGTCGGGGGAGATACGCAGTATTTT
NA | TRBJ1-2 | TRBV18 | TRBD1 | CASSPLPFPGQDGAYGYTF | TGTGCCAGCTCACCACTGCCATTTCCGGGACAGGATGGCGCCTATGGCTACACCTTC
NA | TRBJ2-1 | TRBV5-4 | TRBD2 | CASSLGLAGFYNEQFF | TGTGCCAGCAGCCTGGGACTAGCGGGCTTTTACAATGAGCAGTTCTTC
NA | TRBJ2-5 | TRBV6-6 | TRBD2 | CASRGSGSLQTQYF | TGTGCCAGCAGGGGTAGCGGGAGTTTACAGACCCAGTACTTC
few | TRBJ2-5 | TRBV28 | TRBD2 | CASTLSGKQETQYF | TGTGCCAGCACCCTTAGCGGGAAACAAGAGACCCAGTACTTC
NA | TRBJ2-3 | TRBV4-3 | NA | CASSQERSTDTQYF | TGCGCCAGCAGCCAAGAGAGAAGCACAGATACGCAGTATTTT
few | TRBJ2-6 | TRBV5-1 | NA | CASSPRSRGANVLTF | TGCGCCAGCAGCCCCCGGTCGCGTGGGGCCAACGTCCTGACTTTC
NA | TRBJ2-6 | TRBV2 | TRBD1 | CASSRTGGHSGANVLTF | TGTGCCAGCAGCCGGACAGGGGGGCACTCTGGGGCCAACGTCCTGACTTTC
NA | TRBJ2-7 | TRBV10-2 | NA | CASSASHLPEQYF | TGCGCCAGCAGTGCGAGTCACCTTCCCGAGCAGTACTTC
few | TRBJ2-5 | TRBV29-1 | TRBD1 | CSVKPGQGAAVQYF | TGCAGCGTAAAGCCGGGACAGGGGGCAGCGGTCCAGTACTTC
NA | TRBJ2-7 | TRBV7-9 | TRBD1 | CASSLSGTGGKREQYF | TGTGCCAGCAGCTTGTCCGGGACAGGGGGCAAAAGGGAGCAGTACTTC
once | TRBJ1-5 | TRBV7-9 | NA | CASSLAMQGLDQPQHF | TGTGCCAGCAGCTTAGCAATGCAGGGTTTGGATCAGCCCCAGCATTTT
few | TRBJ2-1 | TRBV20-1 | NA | CSATTHNEQFF | TGCAGTGCAACTACGCACAATGAGCAGTTCTTC
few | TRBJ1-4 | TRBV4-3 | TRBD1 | CASSRDRAVTEKLFF | TGCGCCAGCAGCCGGGACAGGGCGGTGACTGAAAAACTGTTTTTT
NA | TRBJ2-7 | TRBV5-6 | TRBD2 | CASSPQGLHYEQYF | TGTGCCAGCAGCCCCCAGGGACTACACTACGAGCAGTACTTC
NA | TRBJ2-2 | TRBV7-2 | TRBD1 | CASSPRQGKNTGELFF | TGTGCCAGCAGCCCTAGACAGGGGAAGAACACCGGGGAGCTGTTTTTT
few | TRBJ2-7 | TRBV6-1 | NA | CASSDWSSYEQYF | TGTGCCAGCAGTGATTGGAGCTCCTACGAGCAGTACTTC
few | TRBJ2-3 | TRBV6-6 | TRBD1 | CASSKQGSDTQYF | TGTGCCAGCAGTAAACAGGGGTCAGATACGCAGTATTTT
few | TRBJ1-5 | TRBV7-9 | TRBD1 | CASSLGGTVNQPQHF | TGTGCCAGCAGCTTAGGGGGGACAGTCAATCAGCCCCAGCATTTT
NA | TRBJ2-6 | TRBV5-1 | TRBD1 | CASSWFSTGGNSGANVLTF | TGCGCCAGCAGCTGGTTTTCGACAGGGGGGAACTCTGGGGCCAACGTCCTGACTTTC
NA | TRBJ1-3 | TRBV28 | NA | CASSLGGRGNTIYF | TGTGCCAGCAGCCTCGGGGGGAGAGGAAACACCATATATTTT
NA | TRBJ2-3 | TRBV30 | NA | CAWSVDGGPPDTQYF | TGTGCCTGGAGTGTTGACGGAGGGCCCCCAGATACGCAGTATTTT